This T cell receptor (beta chain) was observed in a study of blood T cell repertoires in COVID-19. This study enrolled people aged about 18 to 100 from about two dozen US geographic areas. Participants' reported clinical history set cohort assignment. Germline lookup yields CDR1 GTSNPN and CDR2 SVGIG (reference sequence). There are 13 residues in the CDR3. Trimming removed 2 bases at V and 2 bases at J, with 7 bases between. This clone showed up just a few times. Original analysis: For nucleated cells, counts were estimated from reference gene primer amplification. Clones were sequenced by immunoSEQ multiplex PCR, and TCRdb holds only the in-frame ones, with some missing. That table gives V, J and clone size, and the DNA gave D and trimming. The sample lists 430,000 or so clones; 70% to 90% were seen once.

Sequencing input: PBMCs or T cells enriched from blood (not recorded which). V and J are TRBV30 and TRBJ1-3; D uncertain. This sequence was found in a woman between 40 and 55 years old who had recovered from COVID-19. CDR3 in DNA: TGTGCCTGGAGTACTGGAGCTGGAAACACCATATATTTT. Translating it yields CAWSTGAGNTIYF.